This T cell receptor beta chain was captured by sequencing in a study of T cells in Graves' hyperthyroidism and ophthalmopathy. TCR beta CDR3 regions were amplified from RNA. HTBI primers drove first-round RT-PCR of the TCR CDR3. TCRdb used MiXCR to reprocess the multiplex PCR reads, holding one entry per CDR3 protein. The sample contains approximately 560,000 distinct CDR3 sequences, under 60% of which appear only once. The CDR3 is 13 residues long. Trimming at V came to 10 bases and at J to 2 bases, leaving 6 bases not matched to a gene. Looked up from germline, CDR1 is ENHRY and CDR2 is SYGVKD. Disease duration under 2 months; hyperthyroidism patients were aged 18 to 65. Each diagnosis was grounded in clinical symptoms, serum thyroxine and TRAb, thyroid ultrasound, and orbital computed tomography. This clonotype was found a few times.

The chain combines TRBV10-3 with TRBJ2-7, with 9 bases lining up with TRBD1. The specimen sequenced was peripheral blood or thyroid tissue (not recorded which). The source is a woman in her late teens or twenties with Graves' hyperthyroidism. DNA for the CDR3: TGTGCCAGCACAGACAGGGGGACCTACGAGCAGTACTTC. It codes for CASTDRGTYEQYF.